Listed here are 25 T cell receptor beta chains from one sample, sequenced in a study of T cells of healthy individuals. One entry per CDR3 protein, called by TCRdb with MiXCR from the 5' RACE reads. This repertoire shows 60,000 to 70,000 distinct CDR3 sequences, about a sixth found once; its top ten account for approximately 4.8%. The receptors were gathered from a human donor in good health.

In its sample, this clonotype was seen a few times. The chain uses TRBV5-1 and TRBJ1-2, with D possibly matching TRBD1 (6 bases). V lost 4 bases, J lost 3 bases, and 13 bases lay in between. This CDR3 is built from 14 residues. Germline V gene lookup returns CDR1 SGHRS and CDR2 YFSETQ. CDR3 sequence: CASSPGQPDYGYTF. CDR3 coding DNA: TGCGCCAGCAGCCCGGGACAACCAGACTATGGCTACACCTTC. Full variable domain (outside the CDR3, taken from reference TRBV5-1 and TRBJ1-2): KAGVTQTPRYLIKTRGQQVTLSCSPISGHRSVSWYQQTPGQGLQFLFEYFSETQRNKGNFPGRFSGRQFSNSRSEMNVSTLELGDSALYLCASSPGQPDYGYTFGSGTRLTVV.

This clonotype was seen repeatedly, ten times or more. CDR3 DNA: TGTGCCAGCAGCCCGGGCCGCCCTGGCTCCTACGAGCAGTACTTC. Protein sequence: CASSPGRPGSYEQYF. The chain joins TRBV6-2 or TRBV6-3 to TRBJ2-7; unclear D gene. V lost 6 bases and J 0 bases, leaving 15 bases between the germline ends. Germline CDR1 is MNHEY and CDR2 is SVGEGT. CDR3 length: 15 amino acids.

This clonotype has only a few counts. This chain links TRBV5-1 with TRBJ2-3, with D perhaps matching TRBD1 or TRBD2 (5 bases each). V was cut by 4 bases and J by 4 bases, with 13 bases left in between. The CDR3 consists of 14 residues. The germline V gene has CDR1 SGHRS and CDR2 YFSETQ. This CDR3 is CASSGTSYSDTQYF. The DNA of the CDR3 is TGCGCCAGCAGCGGGACCTCGTACTCAGATACGCAGTATTTT.

This chain joins TRBV11-1 and TRBJ2-3; D tentatively fits TRBD1 or TRBD2 (5 bases each). In germline, CDR1 is SGHAT, CDR2 FQDESV (reference sequence). This CDR3 spans 14 amino acids. V was clipped by 1 base and J by 4 bases, with 9 bases between them. The CDR3 sequence is CASSLVGEADTQYF. The CDR3 coding sequence is TGTGCCAGCAGCTTAGTGGGGGAAGCAGATACGCAGTATTTT.

The V call is TRBV12-3 or TRBV12-4, the J call TRBJ1-6; possibly TRBD1 for D (6 bases). Between the trimmed V and J ends, which lost 3 bases and 4 bases, there was a span of 10 bases. CDR3 size: 15 residues. The CDR3 DNA is TGTGCCAGCAGTTTGGGGGCGCGATATAATTCACCCCTCCACTTT. It encodes CASSLGARYNSPLHF.

The chain couples TRBV7-8 to TRBJ2-2; the D gene could be TRBD1 or TRBD2 (6 bases each). Germline lookup yields CDR1 SGHVS and CDR2 FQNEAQ. Trimming took 7 bases from V and 7 from J, leaving 19 bases between them. The CDR3 totals 15 residues. The CDR3 loop is CASTPEGGWNGELFF. DNA for the CDR3: TGTGCCAGCACTCCCGAAGGGGGGTGGAACGGGGAGCTGTTTTTT.

This clonotype was counted ten times or more. This sequence joins TRBV7-2 and TRBJ1-5; TRBD1 is a possible D gene (5 bases). Germline CDR1 reads SGHTA; CDR2 reads FQGNSA. The CDR3 sequence is 14 residues long. Trimming shortened V by 4 bases and J by 7 bases, and 14 bases separated the two germline ends. CDR3 sequence: CASSSGRGGQPQHF. The CDR3 DNA follows: TGTGCCAGCAGCTCCGGGAGGGGTGGACAGCCCCAGCATTTT. Full variable domain (outside the CDR3, taken from reference TRBV7-2 and TRBJ1-5): GAGVSQSPSNKVTEKGKDVELRCDPISGHTALYWYRQSLGQGLEFLIYFQGNSAPDKSGLPSDRFSAERTGGSVSTLTIQRTQQEDSAVYLCASSSGRGGQPQHFGDGTRLSIL.

This clonotype was detected a few times. V is TRBV20-1 and J is TRBJ1-2; TRBD1 aligns across 9 bases. The length of the CDR3 is 16 residues. Germline loops: CDR1 DFQATT, CDR2 SNEGSKA (reference sequence). The V and J ends lost 5 bases and 4 bases, in that order; junction bases with no gene match: 14. The CDR3: CSASGTGSPLGYGYTF. The CDR3 DNA follows: TGCAGTGCTTCCGGGACAGGGAGCCCATTAGGCTATGGCTACACCTTC.

This chain joins TRBV2 and TRBJ1-2; D is undetermined. The germline V gene encodes CDR1 SNHLY and CDR2 FYNNEI. The CDR3 has 15 amino acids. V gave up 3 bases and J gave up 8 bases, with 19 bases separating them. In nucleotides, the CDR3 is TGTGCCAGCAGTGACACTGCCTGGAAGAGTCGGGGCTACACCTTC. It specifies CASSDTAWKSRGYTF.

This clonotype was counted many times. The chain couples TRBV12-3 or TRBV12-4 to TRBJ2-3; 13 nucleotides agree with TRBD2. The V segment lost 7 bases and the J segment 1 base; nucleotides outside the gene matches: 14. This CDR3 region has 19 residues. The CDR3 DNA is TGTGCCAGCACCCAATACGGACTAGCGGGAGAAGAGGGCACAGATACGCAGTATTTT. It codes for CASTQYGLAGEEGTDTQYF.

The V gene is TRBV4-2, the J gene TRBJ2-7; TRBD2 aligns across 15 bases. CDR1 LGHNA and CDR2 YNFKEQ come from the germline V gene. With V trimmed by 1 base and J by 6 bases, 4 bases remained unmatched. The CDR3 spans 16 residues. The CDR3 is CASSQGTSGGASEQYF. In DNA, the CDR3 is TGTGCCAGCAGCCAAGGGACTAGCGGGGGGGCCTCCGAGCAGTACTTC.

This clonotype was seen repeatedly, ten times or more. The chain is built from TRBV7-2 and TRBJ2-3; D is unclear. CDR1 SGHTA and CDR2 FQGNSA come from the germline V gene. The V gene lost 5 bases and the J gene lost 5 bases, with 8 bases spanning the gap. The CDR3 is 12 residues long. CDR3 nucleotides: TGTGCCAGCAGCGGACGAAGAGATACGCAGTATTTT. Translating gives CASSGRRDTQYF.

The V call is TRBV7-2, the J call TRBJ2-6; D is tentatively TRBD1 or TRBD2 (5 bases each). The CDR3 is 15 amino acids. Trimming took off 1 base at V and 2 bases at J, with 6 bases between the two ends. Germline assignment: CDR1 SGHTA and CDR2 FQGNSA. The CDR3 protein is CASSLGGAGANVLTF. The CDR3 region has the DNA TGTGCCAGCAGCTTAGGAGGGGCTGGGGCCAACGTCCTGACTTTC.

This clonotype was detected many times. The rearrangement links TRBV9 to TRBJ1-2; perhaps TRBD1 as D (6 bases). CDR3 length: 15 amino acids. CDR1 and CDR2 from the germline V gene are SGDLS and YYNGEE. Trimming pared 3 bases from V and 4 bases from J, leaving 16 bases between. CDR3 nucleotide sequence: TGTGCCAGCAGCGCATGGACAGTCCAGACCTATGGCTACACCTTC. Translated: CASSAWTVQTYGYTF.

The gene calls are TRBV2 and TRBJ2-1; D is perhaps TRBD2 (7 bases). This CDR3 region has 12 residues. Germline values: CDR1 SNHLY, CDR2 FYNNEI. The V and J ends lost 8 bases and 9 bases respectively, with 14 bases between them. The CDR3 is CASGGALGEQFF. CDR3 DNA sequence: TGTGCCAGCGGGGGGGCCCTAGGTGAGCAGTTCTTC.

In its sample, this clonotype was seen many times. The chain carries TRBV20-1 and TRBJ2-7, with D perhaps being TRBD1 or TRBD2 (5 bases each). Trimming removed 6 bases from V and 1 base from J, with 10 bases in between. Per the germline V gene, CDR1 is DFQATT and CDR2 is SNEGSKA (reference sequence). CDR3 size: 12 residues. CDR3: CSAGDGSYEQYF. The CDR3, as DNA: TGCAGTGCGGGGGACGGGTCCTACGAGCAGTACTTC.

The sample holds many counts of this clonotype. The V gene is TRBV29-1, the J gene TRBJ2-3; TRBD2 agrees at 10 bases. The V and J ends lost 6 bases and 1 base, in that order; junction bases with no gene match: 7. The CDR3 has 15 residues. CDR1 and CDR2 from the germline V gene are SQVTM and ANQGSEA. The CDR3 DNA sequence: TGCAGCGTCGACACTAGCGGGGCGGGCACAGATACGCAGTATTTT. This codes for CSVDTSGAGTDTQYF.

This rearrangement joins TRBV7-2 to TRBJ1-1; 8 bases line up with TRBD1. Trimming took 5 bases from V and 2 from J; bases not matched to a gene: 10. Germline V gene sequence: CDR1 SGHTA, CDR2 FQGNSA. The CDR3 contains 16 residues. The CDR3 sequence is CASSPLDRAINTEAFF. CDR3 DNA: TGTGCCAGCAGCCCCCTGGACAGGGCTATAAACACTGAAGCTTTCTTT.

V and J are TRBV6-2 or TRBV6-3 and TRBJ1-1; TRBD1 might be the D (5 bases). Germline-derived CDR1 and CDR2 are MNHEY and SVGEGT. The CDR3 contains 13 residues. Trimming removed 6 bases at V and 5 bases at J, with 13 bases between. The CDR3 is CASRGLGNTEAFF. CDR3 coding DNA: TGTGCCAGCAGGGGGCTCGGGAATACTGAAGCTTTCTTT.

A word on this clonotype: This may stem from a read error, because a much larger clone lies one nucleotide away. The V call is TRBV7-8, the J call TRBJ2-1; tentatively, D is TRBD1 or TRBD2 (6 bases each). V lost 4 bases and J lost 8, with 21 bases in between. The germline V gene encodes CDR1 SGHVS and CDR2 FQNEAQ. The CDR3 has 16 amino acids. The CDR3 here is CASSYGAELGGYEQFF. CDR3 bases: TGTGCCAGCAGCTACGGGGCGGAACTAGGGGGGTATGAGCAGTTCTTC.

In this sample, this clonotype turned up many times. This chain connects TRBV4-1 to TRBJ1-2; 8 nucleotides match TRBD1. Trimming took 4 bases from V and 3 from J; bases not matched to a gene: 7. Germline CDR1 and CDR2: MGHRA and YSYEKL. The CDR3 contains 15 residues. In nucleotides, the CDR3 is TGCGCCAGCAGCCGAGCAGGGGGCCGGGACTATGGCTACACCTTC. This sequence encodes CASSRAGGRDYGYTF.

In its sample, this clonotype was seen a few times. The chain recombines TRBV12-3 or TRBV12-4 with TRBJ1-1; D is ambiguous. V was shortened by 3 bases and J by 1 base, with 9 bases between the two germline ends. The CDR3 covers 14 residues. CDR3 DNA: TGTGCCAGCAGTTTTGGCAGGACGAACACTGAAGCTTTCTTT. Encoded protein: CASSFGRTNTEAFF.

This clonotype was found many times. V gene TRBV9 combines with J gene TRBJ2-3; TRBD1 or TRBD2 may be the D gene (5 bases each). The CDR3 loop spans 14 amino acids. V was cut by 5 bases and J by 2 bases, with 12 bases left in between. The V gene's germline CDR1 is SGDLS and CDR2 YYNGEE. In nucleotides, the CDR3 is TGTGCCAGCAGTTCCGGGACCCTCACAGATACGCAGTATTTT. The encoded protein is CASSSGTLTDTQYF.

The CDR3 sequence: CASSPLTRSGANVLTF. CDR3 in DNA: TGTGCCAGCAGCCCCCTTACACGCTCTGGGGCCAACGTCCTGACTTTC. This rearrangement joins TRBV12-3 or TRBV12-4 to TRBJ2-6; the D is unclear. The CDR3 runs 16 residues. With 6 bases removed from V and 0 bases from J, the gap between germline ends came to 12 bases.

This clonotype was seen more than once but under ten times. The gene calls are TRBV25-1 and TRBJ2-5; 9 bases are a match to TRBD1. The CDR3 runs to 15 residues. The germline CDR1 and CDR2 sequences are MGHDK and SYGVNS. V lost 4 bases to trimming and J lost 5 bases; unmatched junction nucleotides: 8. In DNA form, the CDR3 reads TGTGCCAGCAGTGCCCCACAGGGGGCAAGGGAGACCCAGTACTTC. Its translation: CASSAPQGARETQYF.